This T cell receptor beta chain was found in a study of cytomegalovirus exposure and HLA in healthy donors. With respect to this clone: Its antigen is unknown.

13 Jbeta primers and 60 Vbeta primers were used for the PCR. Under the authors' procedure: There were about 80 million unique TCR beta chains by a later count, and about 11 million of them were shared. Assay used: immunoSEQ multiplex PCR; TCRdb lists only in-frame clones, some missing. D and trimming come from the DNA, and the V and J calls and clone size come from that table. The sample lists 110,000 to 150,000 clones, about 80% seen once, with about 5% in the top ten. Findings and limits, study-wide: Earlier results showed most TCR beta V segments being productive about 90% or about 30% of the time. Some V segments, TRBV6-2 and TRBV6-3 among them, were indistinguishable and were therefore excluded.

The V and J ends lost 3 bases and 2 bases respectively, with 11 bases between them. Germline loops: CDR1 SGHNT, CDR2 YYREEE (reference sequence). This CDR3 has 14 amino acids. The receptor was isolated from a male donor in good health and CMV-seronegative. This sequence joins TRBV5-4 and TRBJ2-5, with D maybe TRBD1 (6 bases). The sequencing sample was made of PBMCs. The CDR3 here is CASSSQGQQETQYF. CDR3 nucleotides: TGTGCCAGCAGCTCTCAGGGGCAGCAAGAGACCCAGTACTTC.